This T cell receptor beta chain stems from a study of cytomegalovirus exposure and HLA in healthy donors. Study summary: Sequencing of some 190 million T cells in an earlier analysis found about 120 million unique TCR beta sequences. Study-level points and caveats: Indistinguishable V segments, including TRBV6-2 and TRBV6-3, were excluded. Based on reports, TCR beta sequences accurately predicted HLA-A and HLA-B alleles for most subjects.

V was pared by 4 bases and J by 7 bases, with 8 bases between. The CDR3 consists of 12 residues. Germline lookup yields CDR1 SGHRS and CDR2 YFSETQ. PCR employed 60 Vbeta and 13 Jbeta primers. Measured with immunoSEQ multiplex PCR; TCRdb has only the in-frame clones, and not every one. The data hold 80,000 or so clones, with roughly 75% observed a single time. As regards this clone: Its antigen is still unknown.

The gene calls are TRBV5-1 and TRBJ2-2; D is uncertain. Sequenced sample: PBMCs. The clonotype comes from a woman aged 40 to 55 in good health and CMV-seronegative. The CDR3 sequence: CASSASHGELFF. As DNA, the CDR3 is TGCGCCAGCAGCGCGTCGCACGGGGAGCTGTTTTTT. Filled out from reference TRBV5-1 and TRBJ2-2, the complete variable domain reads KAGVTQTPRYLIKTRGQQVTLSCSPISGHRSVSWYQQTPGQGLQFLFEYFSETQRNKGNFPGRFSGRQFSNSRSEMNVSTLELGDSALYLCASSASHGELFFGEGSRLTVL.